This TCR beta chain originates from a study of T cells in Graves' hyperthyroidism and ophthalmopathy. The PBMCs studied were ones that came from about 9.9 ml fresh peripheral blood. Remarks on this clonotype: Its antigen is undetermined.

From RNA transcripts, TCR beta CDR3 regions were amplified. The TCR CDR3 first-round RT-PCR relied on the HTBI primer set. TCRdb reprocessed the multiplex PCR reads with MiXCR, giving one entry per CDR3 protein. The sample holds 410,000 or so distinct CDR3 sequences, approximately 14% seen once. Germline-derived CDR1 and CDR2 are SGHNT and YYREEE (reference sequence). V lost 4 bases, J lost 3 bases, and 11 bases lay in between. This CDR3 comprises 13 residues. Study-level findings and limits: Ophthalmopathy got predicted by the model a median approximately 6.3 months before its onset. Using 13 V-J features, a model discriminated ophthalmopathy from stable hyperthyroidism.

This TCR was recovered from a man aged 18 to 30 with Graves' ophthalmopathy. Sequencing input: blood. This chain links TRBV5-4 with TRBJ2-7; a weak D match, TRBD2 (6 bases). The CDR3 loop reads CASSRREIYEQYF. DNA of the CDR3: TGTGCCAGCAGCCGGAGGGAGATCTACGAGCAGTACTTC.